This T cell receptor (beta chain) is from a study of identical twins. Study observations and caveats: Out-of-frame TCR alpha sharing observed in monozygotic twins exceeded model estimates.

CDR1 is DFQATT and CDR2 is SNEGSKA in the germline V gene (reference sequence). The junction had 8 bases not matched to a gene; V was cut back by 4 bases and J by 5 bases. The CDR3 is 14 residues long. The authors used template switching to add a universal primer site and gave cDNA unique molecular identifiers. MiXCR, run by TCRdb on the 5' RACE reads, gives a single entry per CDR3 protein. Among hundreds of thousands of distinct CDR3 sequences listed, roughly 18% were seen once. The sample holds a few counts of this clonotype. Antigen unknown. These data also formed part of another study, on T cells expressing NK-cell markers.

Sequencing used PBMCs. This chain connects TRBV20-1 to TRBJ1-5; 7 bases agree with TRBD1. The receptor's source is a young woman in good health. This CDR3 is CSATGTVGDQPQHF. The CDR3 nucleotides are TGCAGTGCTACCGGGACAGTAGGCGATCAGCCCCAGCATTTT.